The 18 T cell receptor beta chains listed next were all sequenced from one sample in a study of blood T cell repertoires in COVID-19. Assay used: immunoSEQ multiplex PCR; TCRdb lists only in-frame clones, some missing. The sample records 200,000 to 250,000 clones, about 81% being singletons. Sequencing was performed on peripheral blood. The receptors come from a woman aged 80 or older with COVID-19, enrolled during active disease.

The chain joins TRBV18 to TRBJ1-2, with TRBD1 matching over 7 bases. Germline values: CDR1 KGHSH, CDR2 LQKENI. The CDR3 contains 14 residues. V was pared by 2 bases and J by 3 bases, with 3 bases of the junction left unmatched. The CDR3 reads CASSPKQGDYGYTF. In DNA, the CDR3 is TGTGCCAGCTCACCAAAGCAGGGGGACTATGGCTACACCTTC.

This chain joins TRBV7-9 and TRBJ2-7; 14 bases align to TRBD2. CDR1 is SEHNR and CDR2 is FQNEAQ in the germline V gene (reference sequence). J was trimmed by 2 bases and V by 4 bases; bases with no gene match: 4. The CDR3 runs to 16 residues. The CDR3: CASSSGLAGATYEQYF. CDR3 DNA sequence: TGTGCCAGCAGCTCGGGACTAGCGGGAGCGACCTACGAGCAGTACTTC. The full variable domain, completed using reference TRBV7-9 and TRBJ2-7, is DTGVSQNPRHKITKRGQNVTFRCDPISEHNRLYWYRQTLGQGPEFLTYFQNEAQLEKSRLLSDRFSAERPKGSFSTLEIQRTEQGDSAMYLCASSSGLAGATYEQYFGPGTRLTVT.

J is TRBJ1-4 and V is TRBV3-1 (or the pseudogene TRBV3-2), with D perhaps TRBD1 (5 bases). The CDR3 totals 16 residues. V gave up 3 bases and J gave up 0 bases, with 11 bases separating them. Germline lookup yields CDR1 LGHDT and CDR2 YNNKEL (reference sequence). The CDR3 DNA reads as TGTGCCAGCAGCCAGGGGCTTATCGCAACTAATGAAAAACTGTTTTTT. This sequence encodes CASSQGLIATNEKLFF.

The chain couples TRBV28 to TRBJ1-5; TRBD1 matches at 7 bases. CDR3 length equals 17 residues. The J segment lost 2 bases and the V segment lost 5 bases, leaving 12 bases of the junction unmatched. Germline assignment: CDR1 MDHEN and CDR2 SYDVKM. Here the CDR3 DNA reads TGTGCCAGCAGTCAATCAGGGGGTGGGGTCGGCAATCAGCCCCAGCATTTT. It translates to CASSQSGGGVGNQPQHF.

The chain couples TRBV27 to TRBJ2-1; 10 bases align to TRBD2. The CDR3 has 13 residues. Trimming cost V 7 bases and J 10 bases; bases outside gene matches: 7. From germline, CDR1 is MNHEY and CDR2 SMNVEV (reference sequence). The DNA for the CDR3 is TGTGCCAGCAAGGCTAGCGGGAGTCTCGAGCAGTTCTTC. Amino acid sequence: CASKASGSLEQFF.

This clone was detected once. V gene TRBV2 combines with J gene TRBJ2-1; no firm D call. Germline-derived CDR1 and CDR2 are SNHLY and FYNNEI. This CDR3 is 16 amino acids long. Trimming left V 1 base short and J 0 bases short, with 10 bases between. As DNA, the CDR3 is TGTGCCAGCAGTGAAGAGACATTGAGCTCCTACAATGAGCAGTTCTTC. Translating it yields CASSEETLSSYNEQFF. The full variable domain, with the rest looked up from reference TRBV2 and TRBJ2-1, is EPEVTQTPSHQVTQMGQEVILRCVPISNHLYFYWYRQILGQKVEFLVSFYNNEISEKSEIFDDQFSVERPDGSNFTLKIRSTKLEDSAMYFCASSEETLSSYNEQFFGPGTRLTVL.

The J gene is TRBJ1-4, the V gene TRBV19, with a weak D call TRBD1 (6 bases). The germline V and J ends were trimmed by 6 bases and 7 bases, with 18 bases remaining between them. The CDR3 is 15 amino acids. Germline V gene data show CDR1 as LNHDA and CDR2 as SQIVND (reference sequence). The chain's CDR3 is CASSPTGHQGEKLFF. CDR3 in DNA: TGTGCCAGTAGCCCAACGGGACATCAGGGTGAAAAACTGTTTTTT. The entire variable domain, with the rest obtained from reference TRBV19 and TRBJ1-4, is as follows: DGGITQSPKYLFRKEGQNVTLSCEQNLNHDAMYWYRQDPGQGLRLIYYSQIVNDFQKGDIAEGYSVSREKKESFPLTVTSAQKNPTAFYLCASSPTGHQGEKLFFGSGTQLSVL.

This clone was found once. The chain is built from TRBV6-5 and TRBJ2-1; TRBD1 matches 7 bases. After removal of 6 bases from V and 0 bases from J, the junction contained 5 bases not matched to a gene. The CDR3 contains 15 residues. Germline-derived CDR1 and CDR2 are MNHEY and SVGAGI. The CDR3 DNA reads TGTGCCAGCAGACCGACAGGGAGCTCCTACAATGAGCAGTTCTTC. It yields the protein CASRPTGSSYNEQFF.

The CDR3 DNA follows: TGTGCCAGCAGCTTAGGGACAGGGGATAATGAAAAACTGTTTTTT. It specifies CASSLGTGDNEKLFF. This rearrangement joins TRBV5-6 to TRBJ1-4; TRBD1 matches at 10 bases. The CDR3 totals 15 residues. The germline gives CDR1 SGHDT, CDR2 YYEEEE. J was trimmed by 4 bases and V by 2 bases; bases with no gene match: 2.

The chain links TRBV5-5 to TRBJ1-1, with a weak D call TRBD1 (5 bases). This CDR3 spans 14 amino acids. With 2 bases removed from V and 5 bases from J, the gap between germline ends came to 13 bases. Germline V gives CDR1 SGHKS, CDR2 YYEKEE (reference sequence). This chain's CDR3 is CASSFNRHATEAFF. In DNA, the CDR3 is TGTGCCAGCAGCTTCAACAGGCATGCGACTGAAGCTTTCTTT.

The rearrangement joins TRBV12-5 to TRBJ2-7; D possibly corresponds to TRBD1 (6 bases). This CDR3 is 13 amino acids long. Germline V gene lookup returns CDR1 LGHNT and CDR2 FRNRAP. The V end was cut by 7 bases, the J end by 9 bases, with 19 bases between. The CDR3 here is CASASDRNYGQYF. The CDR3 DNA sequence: TGTGCTAGTGCCTCTGACAGGAACTATGGGCAGTACTTC. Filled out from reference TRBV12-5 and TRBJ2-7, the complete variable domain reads DARVTQTPRHKVTEMGQEVTMRCQPILGHNTVFWYRQTMMQGLELLAYFRNRAPLDDSGMPKDRFSAEMPDATLATLKIQPSEPRDSAVYFCASASDRNYGQYFGPGTRLTVT.

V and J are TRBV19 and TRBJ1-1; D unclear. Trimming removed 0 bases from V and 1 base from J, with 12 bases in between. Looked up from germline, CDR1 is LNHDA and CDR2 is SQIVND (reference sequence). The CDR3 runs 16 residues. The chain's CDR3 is CASSIDPRHPNTEAFF. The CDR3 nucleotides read TGTGCCAGTAGTATAGATCCCCGACACCCGAACACTGAAGCTTTCTTT.

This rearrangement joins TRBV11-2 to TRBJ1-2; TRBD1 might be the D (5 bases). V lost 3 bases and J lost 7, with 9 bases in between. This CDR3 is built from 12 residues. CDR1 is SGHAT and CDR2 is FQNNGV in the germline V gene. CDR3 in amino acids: CASSFEGLGYTF. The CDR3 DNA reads TGTGCCAGCAGCTTCGAGGGACTTGGCTACACCTTC.

The CDR3 bases are TGTGCCAGCAGCGGGGGCTTATCGAACACTGAAGCTTTCTTT. This sequence encodes CASSGGLSNTEAFF. The gene calls are TRBV9 and TRBJ1-1; a weak D match, TRBD1 (5 bases). The CDR3 is 14 residues long. V was clipped by 3 bases and J by 1 base, with 10 bases between them. Per germline, CDR1 SGDLS and CDR2 YYNGEE.

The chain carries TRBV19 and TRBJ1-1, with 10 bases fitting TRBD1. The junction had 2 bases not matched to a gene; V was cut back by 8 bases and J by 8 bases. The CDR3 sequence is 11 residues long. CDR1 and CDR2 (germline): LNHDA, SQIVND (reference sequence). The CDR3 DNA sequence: TGTGCCAGTCGGGGACAGGGGGAAGCTTTCTTT. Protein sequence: CASRGQGEAFF.

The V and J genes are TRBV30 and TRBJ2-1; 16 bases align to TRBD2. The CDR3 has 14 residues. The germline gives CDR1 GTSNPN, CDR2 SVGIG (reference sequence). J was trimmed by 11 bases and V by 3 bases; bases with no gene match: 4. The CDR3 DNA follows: TGTGCCTGGAGCGGGACTAGCGGGAGGGTTAAGCAGTTCTTC. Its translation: CAWSGTSGRVKQFF.

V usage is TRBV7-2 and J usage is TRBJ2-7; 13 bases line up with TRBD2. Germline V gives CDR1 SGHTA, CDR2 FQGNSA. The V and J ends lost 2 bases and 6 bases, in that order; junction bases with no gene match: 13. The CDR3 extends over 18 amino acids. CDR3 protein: CASSLRQIGLAGVGEQYF. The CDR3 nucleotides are TGTGCCAGCAGCTTAAGACAGATCGGACTAGCGGGAGTAGGCGAGCAGTACTTC.

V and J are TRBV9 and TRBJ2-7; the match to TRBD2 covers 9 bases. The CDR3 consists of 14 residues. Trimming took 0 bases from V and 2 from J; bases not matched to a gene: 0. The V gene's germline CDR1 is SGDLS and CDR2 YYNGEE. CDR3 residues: CASSVVAGAYEQYF. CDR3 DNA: TGTGCCAGCAGCGTAGTAGCGGGAGCCTACGAGCAGTACTTC.